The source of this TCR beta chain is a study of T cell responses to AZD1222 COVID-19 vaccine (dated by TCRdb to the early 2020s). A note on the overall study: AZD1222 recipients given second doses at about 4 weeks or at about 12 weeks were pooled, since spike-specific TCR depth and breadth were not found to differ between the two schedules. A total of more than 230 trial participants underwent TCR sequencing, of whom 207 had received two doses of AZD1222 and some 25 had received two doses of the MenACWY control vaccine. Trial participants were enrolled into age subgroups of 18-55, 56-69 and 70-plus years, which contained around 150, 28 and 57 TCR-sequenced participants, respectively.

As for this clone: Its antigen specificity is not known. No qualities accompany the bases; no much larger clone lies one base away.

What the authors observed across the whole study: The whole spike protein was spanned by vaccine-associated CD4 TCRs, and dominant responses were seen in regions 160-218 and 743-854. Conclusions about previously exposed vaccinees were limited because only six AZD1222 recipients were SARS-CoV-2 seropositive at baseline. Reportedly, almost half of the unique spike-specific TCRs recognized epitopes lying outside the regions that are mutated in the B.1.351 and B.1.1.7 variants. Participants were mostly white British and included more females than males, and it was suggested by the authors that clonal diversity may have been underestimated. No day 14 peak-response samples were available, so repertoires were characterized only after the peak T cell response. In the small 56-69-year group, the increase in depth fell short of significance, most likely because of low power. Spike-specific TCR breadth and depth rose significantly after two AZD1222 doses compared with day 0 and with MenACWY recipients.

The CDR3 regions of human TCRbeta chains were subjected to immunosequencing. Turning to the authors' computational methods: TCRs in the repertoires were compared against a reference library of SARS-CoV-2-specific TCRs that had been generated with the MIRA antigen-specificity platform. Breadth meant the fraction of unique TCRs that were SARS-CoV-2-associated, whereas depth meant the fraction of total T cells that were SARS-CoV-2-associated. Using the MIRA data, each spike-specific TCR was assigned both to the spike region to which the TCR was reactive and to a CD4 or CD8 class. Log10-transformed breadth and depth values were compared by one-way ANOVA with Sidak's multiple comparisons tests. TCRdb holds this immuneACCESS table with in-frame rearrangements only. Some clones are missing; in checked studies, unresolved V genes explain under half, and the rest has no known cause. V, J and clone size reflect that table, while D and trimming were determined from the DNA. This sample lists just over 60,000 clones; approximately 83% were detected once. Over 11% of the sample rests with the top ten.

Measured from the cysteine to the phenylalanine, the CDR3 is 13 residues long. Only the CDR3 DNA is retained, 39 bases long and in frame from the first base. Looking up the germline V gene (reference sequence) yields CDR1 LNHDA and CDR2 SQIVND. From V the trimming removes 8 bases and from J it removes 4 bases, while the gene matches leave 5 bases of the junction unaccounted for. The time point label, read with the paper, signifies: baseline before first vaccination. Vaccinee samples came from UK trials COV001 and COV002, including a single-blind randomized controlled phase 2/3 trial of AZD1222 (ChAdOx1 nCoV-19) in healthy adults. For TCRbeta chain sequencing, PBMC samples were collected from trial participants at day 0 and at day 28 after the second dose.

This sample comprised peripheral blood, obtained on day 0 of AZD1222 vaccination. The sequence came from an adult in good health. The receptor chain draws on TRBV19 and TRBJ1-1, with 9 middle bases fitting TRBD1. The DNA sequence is TGTGCCAGTCGACAGGGGGAGGCCACTGAAGCTTTCTTT. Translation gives CASRQGEATEAFF. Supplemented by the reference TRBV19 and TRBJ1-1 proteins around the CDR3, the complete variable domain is DGGITQSPKYLFRKEGQNVTLSCEQNLNHDAMYWYRQDPGQGLRLIYYSQIVNDFQKGDIAEGYSVSREKKESFPLTVTSAQKNPTAFYLCASRQGEATEAFFGQGTRLTVV.